Below are 23 T cell receptor beta chains sequenced from a single sample in a study of post-analysis software for immune sequencing data. Regarding the study as a whole: Elevated frequency relative to controls characterized several TRBV segments in patients, TRBV5-6, TRBV5-1 and TRBV20-1 among them.

Unique molecular identifiers were built into the TCR beta cDNA libraries. TCRdb re-called the PCR reads through MiXCR, storing one row per CDR3 protein. The sample lists about 540,000 distinct CDR3 sequences, under 40% occurring once. These receptors are not linked to any known antigen. Sequencing was done on a sample of blood. All receptors come from a girl aged 2-17 years with multiple sclerosis.

V is TRBV10-2 and J is TRBJ2-5; perhaps TRBD1 as D (5 bases). The J call is uncertain, as TRBJ2-7 better fits the DNA end. Germline CDR1 and CDR2: WSHSY and SAAADI. This CDR3 spans 14 amino acids. DNA for the CDR3: TGCGCCAGCAGTGAGTCCGCAGGGATGGGCGAGCAGTACTTC. Translated, it gives CASSESAGMGEQYF.

This clonotype was counted between two and nine times. The chain links TRBV28 to TRBJ2-7; 9 bases are shared with TRBD1. CDR1 and CDR2 from the germline V gene are MDHEN and SYDVKM. V was pared by 6 bases and J by 3 bases, with 6 bases of the junction left unmatched. The CDR3 length is 14 residues. CDR3 nucleotide sequence: TGTGCCAGCAGGGGGACAGGGTCGGTCTACGAGCAGTACTTC. Residues: CASRGTGSVYEQYF.

The chain carries TRBV29-1 and TRBJ2-7, with TRBD2 as a possible D gene (5 bases). The assigned J gene may be wrong: the sequence end matches TRBJ2-5 better. This CDR3 region has 13 residues. Germline CDR1 SQVTM, CDR2 ANQGSEA. The CDR3 spells CSVALGGQETQYF. In DNA, the CDR3 is TGCAGCGTTGCTCTCGGCGGGCAAGAGACCCAGTACTTC.

CDR3 sequence reads: CASSPGQGEVSQPQHF. The CDR3 DNA is TGTGCCAGCAGTCCCGGACAGGGGGAGGTCAGTCAGCCCCAGCATTTT. V gene TRBV12-3 or TRBV12-4 combines with J gene TRBJ1-5; 10 bases are shared with TRBD1. The V gene end was trimmed by 5 bases and the J gene end by 6 bases; junction bases not matched to a gene: 10. This CDR3 contains 16 residues.

The chain combines TRBV10-3 with TRBJ1-1; D is perhaps TRBD1 (6 bases). Trimming shortened V by 0 bases and J by 7 bases, and 9 bases separated the two germline ends. Germline-derived CDR1 and CDR2 are ENHRY and SYGVKD. The CDR3 covers 13 residues. The CDR3 here is CAISESDRSEAFF. The CDR3 DNA sequence: TGTGCCATCAGTGAGTCCGACAGGAGTGAAGCTTTCTTT.

This clonotype has only a few counts. The chain employs TRBV25-1 and TRBJ2-7; D possibly corresponds to TRBD1 (6 bases). Germline lookup yields CDR1 MGHDK and CDR2 SYGVNS. Between the trimmed V and J ends, which lost 2 bases and 5 bases, there was a span of 16 bases. This CDR3 spans 15 amino acids. Written as DNA, the CDR3 is TGTGCCAGCAGTGAAGAGGGACATCGGGATCACGAGCAGTACTTC. Translation gives CASSEEGHRDHEQYF.

This clonotype has ten or more counts. The chain combines TRBV6-5 with TRBJ2-5, with a possible D match to TRBD2 (5 bases). The V gene lost 7 bases and the J gene lost 2 bases, with 8 bases spanning the gap. The V gene's germline CDR1 is MNHEY and CDR2 SVGAGI. The CDR3 spans 12 residues. The CDR3 loop reads CASTGYQETQYF. Written as DNA, the CDR3 is TGTGCCAGCACGGGATATCAAGAGACCCAGTACTTC.

The V gene is TRBV20-1, the J gene TRBJ2-7, with 10 bases identical to TRBD1. V shed 4 bases and J 4 bases; nucleotides not matched to a gene: 7. From germline, CDR1 is DFQATT and CDR2 SNEGSKA (reference sequence). The CDR3 extends over 14 amino acids. CDR3 coding DNA: TGCAGTGCTACCCGCGGACAGGGGGGGTACGAGCAGTACTTC. This translates into CSATRGQGGYEQYF.

The chain combines TRBV29-1 with TRBJ2-5; tentatively, D is TRBD2 (7 bases). V was shortened by 4 bases and J by 4 bases, with 13 bases between the two germline ends. This CDR3 spans 13 amino acids. Germline V gene data show CDR1 as SQVTM and CDR2 as ANQGSEA. This CDR3 reads CSVAQGGGETQYF. CDR3 coding DNA: TGCAGCGTTGCACAGGGAGGGGGAGAGACCCAGTACTTC.

V and J are TRBV12-3 or TRBV12-4 and TRBJ1-2; D is uncertain. Trimming pared 6 bases from V and 10 bases from J, leaving 18 bases between. The CDR3 is 13 amino acids. CDR3 protein: CASSPGPSFYYTF. As DNA, the CDR3 is TGTGCCAGCAGCCCCGGGCCTTCCTTCTACTACACCTTC.

This chain joins TRBV20-1 and TRBJ2-1; D remains ambiguous. The CDR3 extends over 13 amino acids. V lost 7 bases and J 4 bases, leaving 14 bases between the germline ends. Germline assignment: CDR1 DFQATT and CDR2 SNEGSKA (reference sequence). This CDR3 reads CSVTRTAYNEQFF. DNA of the CDR3: TGCAGTGTAACCCGGACCGCTTACAATGAGCAGTTCTTC.

The chain carries TRBV29-1 and TRBJ2-3, with D unresolved. This CDR3 region has 12 residues. V lost 5 bases to trimming and J lost 6 bases, with 12 bases between them. The germline CDR1 and CDR2 sequences are SQVTM and ANQGSEA. CDR3 coding DNA: TGCAGCGTTTCGGTGGATCGGGATACGCAGTATTTT. This encodes CSVSVDRDTQYF.

The J gene is TRBJ2-1, the V gene TRBV7-2; D is uncertain. Germline V gene lookup returns CDR1 SGHTA and CDR2 FQGNSA. Deletions cut 2 bases from V and 8 bases from J, with 16 bases between. The CDR3 length is 15 residues. The CDR3 sequence is CASSLSLNRVDEQFF. The CDR3, as DNA: TGTGCCAGCAGCTTAAGCCTAAATAGGGTGGATGAGCAGTTCTTC.

J is TRBJ2-5 and V is TRBV7-8, with a weak D call TRBD1 (6 bases). The CDR3 contains 14 residues. Trimming pared 1 base from V and 5 bases from J, leaving 11 bases between. Germline V gives CDR1 SGHVS, CDR2 FQNEAQ. The CDR3 DNA sequence: TGTGCCAGCAGCTTAGGGGGGCGATGGGAGACCCAGTACTTC. Protein sequence: CASSLGGRWETQYF.

V usage is TRBV20-1 and J usage is TRBJ2-3; TRBD1 matches at 7 bases. Per the germline V gene, CDR1 is DFQATT and CDR2 is SNEGSKA (reference sequence). V lost 3 bases to trimming and J lost 2 bases; unmatched junction nucleotides: 8. The CDR3 length is 15 residues. CDR3 bases: TGCAGTGCTAGCGGACTGGACAGGCTCACAGATACGCAGTATTTT. Translation gives CSASGLDRLTDTQYF.

Comment on this clonotype: Likely a read error: the CDR3 ends without its conserved phenylalanine or tryptophan. The V call is TRBV15, the J call TRBJ2-5, with 7 bases aligning to TRBD2. V lost 0 bases and J lost 2; bases outside the gene matches: 9. Per germline, CDR1 LNHNV and CDR2 YYDKDF (reference sequence). CDR3 length: 17 amino acids. The CDR3 DNA sequence: TGTGCCACCAGCAGAGATAGGCTAGCGGCAACACAAGAGACCCAGTACGTC. The encoded protein is CATSRDRLAATQETQYV.

V and J are TRBV5-6 and TRBJ2-3; the D is unclear. From germline, CDR1 is SGHDT and CDR2 YYEEEE. The CDR3 length is 13 residues. V was shortened by 5 bases and J by 1 base, with 8 bases between the two germline ends. In DNA form, the CDR3 reads TGTGCCAGCAGGAGATGGGGCACAGATACGCAGTATTTT. Translating it yields CASRRWGTDTQYF.

In its sample, this clonotype was seen a few times. The chain has TRBV10-3 and TRBJ1-2, with D possibly TRBD1 on 5 matching bases. This CDR3 spans 12 amino acids. Germline CDR1 reads ENHRY; CDR2 reads SYGVKD. V gave up 8 bases and J gave up 3 bases, with 10 bases separating them. The CDR3, as DNA: TGTGCCATCTCTGAACAGGACTATGGCTACACCTTC. Translation gives CAISEQDYGYTF.

The chain employs TRBV28 and TRBJ2-5; 12 bases fit TRBD2. V dropped 7 bases and J dropped 3; count of bases not matched to a gene: 9. Germline CDR1 is MDHEN and CDR2 is SYDVKM. CDR3 length: 16 residues. CDR3 region: CASTAHWTSGEETQYF. Written as DNA, the CDR3 is TGTGCCAGCACCGCCCATTGGACTAGCGGGGAAGAGACCCAGTACTTC.

This chain links TRBV20-1 with TRBJ1-6; D is undetermined. CDR3 length: 13 residues. The germline V gene has CDR1 DFQATT and CDR2 SNEGSKA (reference sequence). Trimming took off 5 bases at V and 7 bases at J, with 12 bases between the two ends. The CDR3 here is CSARAQPNSPLHF. The CDR3 DNA follows: TGCAGTGCTCGGGCGCAACCGAATTCACCCCTCCACTTT.

The genes are TRBV6-6 and TRBJ1-4; 7 nucleotides line up with TRBD1. J was trimmed by 4 bases and V by 2 bases; bases with no gene match: 7. Germline V gives CDR1 MNHNY, CDR2 SVGAGI (reference sequence). The length of the CDR3 is 16 residues. CDR3 nucleotides: TGTGCCAGCAGTTACAGACAGGGCGATAGTAATGAAAAACTGTTTTTT. Encoded protein: CASSYRQGDSNEKLFF.

This clonotype was observed a few times. V and J are TRBV29-1 and TRBJ2-1, with TRBD2 as a possible D gene (7 bases). This CDR3 region has 14 residues. The germline V and J ends were trimmed by 6 bases and 2 bases, with 14 bases remaining between them. Germline V gene lookup returns CDR1 SQVTM and CDR2 ANQGSEA. For the CDR3, the DNA is TGCAGCGTGGGAGGGAGGGGGACCTACAATGAGCAGTTCTTC. It encodes CSVGGRGTYNEQFF.

This chain links TRBV10-3 with TRBJ2-1; 8 nucleotides align to TRBD1. V lost 4 bases to trimming and J lost 6 bases; unmatched junction nucleotides: 8. Germline V gene lookup returns CDR1 ENHRY and CDR2 SYGVKD. This CDR3 spans 15 amino acids. As DNA, the CDR3 is TGTGCCATCAGTGGGGGGACAGGTGGTCGCAATGAGCAGTTCTTC. It translates to CAISGGTGGRNEQFF.